The clone carrying this T cell receptor beta chain was recorded once. Antigen specificity is unknown. These data originate in a study of T cell responses to AZD1222 COVID-19 vaccine. Second doses at about 4 or about 12 weeks were pooled. General study points: Repertoires in all cases were sampled only once the peak T cell response had passed. Unmutated variant regions are reportedly targeted by nearly half of spike-specific TCRs. In a largely white British group with more females than males, clonal diversity was possibly underestimated.

Clones were read by immunoSEQ multiplex PCR, and TCRdb kept only the in-frame ones, dropping some. The sample lists about 160,000 clones; 90% were seen once. Trimming cost V 0 bases and J 5 bases, with 8 bases left between them. From germline, CDR1 is SGDLS and CDR2 YYNGEE. The CDR3 loop spans 13 amino acids. The chain couples TRBV9 to TRBJ1-2; no clear D gene. The sequence came from an adult who received the AZD1222 COVID-19 vaccine. Sample: peripheral blood, taken 28 days after the second AZD1222 dose. The CDR3 region has the DNA TGTGCCAGCAGCGTAGGTCCGATATATGGCTACACCTTC. It specifies CASSVGPIYGYTF.